The clone carrying this T cell receptor beta chain turned up a few times. Its matching antigen is unknown. This specimen belongs to a study of T cells in Graves' hyperthyroidism and ophthalmopathy. General study results and limits: Ophthalmopathy got predicted by the model a median roughly 6.1 months before its onset. Ophthalmopathy was told apart from stable hyperthyroidism by a 13 V-J model. Blood also contained most expanded thyroid clonotypes above 0.001.

Amplification of TCR beta CDR3 regions used RNA as the template. HTBI primers were used for first-round RT-PCR of the TCR CDR3. MiXCR, run by TCRdb on the multiplex PCR reads, gives a single entry per CDR3 protein. The sample holds fewer than 400,000 distinct CDR3 sequences, roughly 15% seen once. This sequence was found in a man aged 25-40 years with Graves' hyperthyroidism. Sequencing input: blood.

CDR3 bases: TGCAGTGCTAGAGGAGGGGGCACTAGCTCCTACGAGCAGTACTTC. Translated, it gives CSARGGGTSSYEQYF. The rearrangement joins TRBV20-1 to TRBJ2-7, with 7 bases lining up with TRBD1. This CDR3 has 15 residues. CDR1 DFQATT and CDR2 SNEGSKA come from the germline V gene (reference sequence). J lost 0 bases, V lost 1 base, and 6 bases had no gene match.